The 13 T cell receptor beta chains given below trace back to one sample, sequenced in a study of blood T cells in healthy people across ages. PCR was performed a second time for roughly 7 to 12 cycles using a sample-barcoded 5' primer and a J-beta primer mix. MiXCR, run by TCRdb on the 5' RACE reads, gives a single entry per CDR3 protein. The sample lists around 670,000 distinct CDR3 sequences; about 30% were seen once. The sample taken for sequencing was blood. The receptors were sampled from a woman older than 75 in good health.

The rearrangement links TRBV6-1 to TRBJ2-1, with 10 bases aligning to TRBD1. Germline CDR1 is MNHNS and CDR2 is SASEGT. The CDR3 loop spans 19 amino acids. V gave up 5 bases and J gave up 7 bases; unmatched junction bases: 20. CDR3 protein: CASSKLVPGQGFSLNEQFF. The CDR3 DNA follows: TGTGCCAGCAGTAAACTAGTCCCGGGACAGGGGTTTTCGCTGAATGAGCAGTTCTTC.

V and J are TRBV2 and TRBJ1-1; the D gene is possibly TRBD1 (5 bases). V was cut by 5 bases and J by 3 bases, with 13 bases left in between. Germline loops: CDR1 SNHLY, CDR2 FYNNEI. This CDR3 has 14 residues. The CDR3: CASSRRVGDTEAFF. In DNA, the CDR3 is TGTGCCAGCAGTCGACGGGTGGGGGACACTGAAGCTTTCTTT.

This clonotype was counted only a few times. This chain uses TRBV20-1 with TRBJ1-1; 7 positions match TRBD1. Germline loops: CDR1 DFQATT, CDR2 SNEGSKA (reference sequence). The CDR3 contains 14 residues. After removal of 8 bases from V and 1 base from J, the junction contained 10 bases not matched to a gene. The CDR3 sequence is CSPRQGMGNTEAFF. CDR3 nucleotides: TGCAGTCCTCGACAGGGAATGGGGAACACTGAAGCTTTCTTT.

The rearrangement joins TRBV7-8 to TRBJ1-2; unclear D gene. The CDR3 loop spans 16 amino acids. The V gene's germline CDR1 is SGHVS and CDR2 FQNEAQ. V dropped 5 bases and J dropped 3 bases, with 19 bases sitting between them. CDR3 nucleotides: TGTGCCAGCAGCCTCTTCGGGAGGAGGCTTGACTATGGCTACACCTTC. Translation: CASSLFGRRLDYGYTF.

There are a few counts of this clonotype. This may stem from a read error, because a much larger clone lies one nucleotide away. The rearrangement joins TRBV24-1 to TRBJ2-1; D may match TRBD1 or TRBD2 (5 bases each). Germline CDR1 reads KGHDR; CDR2 reads SFDVKD. The CDR3 runs 15 residues. V lost 4 bases, J lost 8 bases, and 17 bases lay in between. The CDR3 loop reads CATSEGDRPKYEQFF. The DNA for the CDR3 is TGTGCCACCAGTGAAGGGGACCGGCCGAAGTATGAGCAGTTCTTC.

This clonotype was detected a few times. The chain employs TRBV7-2 and TRBJ2-1; no clear D. The CDR3 extends over 15 amino acids. Between the trimmed V and J ends, which lost 5 bases and 0 bases, there was a span of 11 bases. The germline V gene encodes CDR1 SGHTA and CDR2 FQGNSA. CDR3 nucleotide sequence: TGTGCCAGCAGCCACGGAGAAGGCTCCTACAATGAGCAGTTCTTC. Translated, it gives CASSHGEGSYNEQFF.

This clonotype was found many times. The V call is TRBV12-3 or TRBV12-4, the J call TRBJ2-3; D possibly corresponds to TRBD1 (6 bases). V was clipped by 8 bases and J by 0 bases, with 15 bases between them. The CDR3 consists of 15 residues. The CDR3 nucleotides read TGTGCCAGCGACTGGGGGCGGATAAGCACAGATACGCAGTATTTT. Its protein product is CASDWGRISTDTQYF.

The chain couples TRBV5-1 to TRBJ2-1; D not resolved. Germline V gene data show CDR1 as SGHRS and CDR2 as YFSETQ. The CDR3 runs to 15 residues. V lost 4 bases and J lost 0, with 11 bases in between. This CDR3 reads CASSPPRVSYNEQFF. CDR3 DNA sequence: TGCGCCAGCAGCCCCCCCCGGGTCTCCTACAATGAGCAGTTCTTC.

This clonotype was detected many times. This rearrangement joins TRBV5-1 to TRBJ1-5, with D perhaps matching TRBD1 (5 bases). The V and J ends lost 2 bases and 7 bases respectively, with 10 bases between them. The germline CDR1 and CDR2 sequences are SGHRS and YFSETQ. The CDR3 length is 13 residues. The DNA for the CDR3 is TGCGCCAGCAGCTTTTCACGGGGGCAGCCCCAGCATTTT. It yields the protein CASSFSRGQPQHF. Full variable domain (missing parts from reference TRBV5-1 and TRBJ1-5): KAGVTQTPRYLIKTRGQQVTLSCSPISGHRSVSWYQQTPGQGLQFLFEYFSETQRNKGNFPGRFSGRQFSNSRSEMNVSTLELGDSALYLCASSFSRGQPQHFGDGTRLSIL.

DNA of the CDR3: TGTGCCAGCGGAACAGGGGGGAGGGAGCAGTACTTC. Amino acids: CASGTGGREQYF. The rearrangement joins TRBV7-9 to TRBJ2-7; TRBD1 agrees at 8 bases. CDR1 and CDR2 (germline): SEHNR, FQNEAQ (reference sequence). This CDR3 is 12 amino acids long. V trimming: 8 bases; J trimming: 7 bases; junction bases outside the gene matches: 7.

This clonotype was counted at least ten times. Here the CDR3 reads CASSTLTGLNSPLHF. CDR3 in DNA: TGTGCCAGCAGTACCTTGACAGGGTTAAATTCACCCCTCCACTTT. This chain joins TRBV6-1 and TRBJ1-6, with 7 bases identical to TRBD1. V lost 5 bases and J lost 7; bases outside the gene matches: 8. The CDR3 consists of 15 residues. Germline CDR1 MNHNS, CDR2 SASEGT.

This clonotype was picked up a small number of times. This chain uses TRBV7-9 with TRBJ1-5; the D is unclear. V gave up 5 bases and J gave up 6 bases, with 8 bases separating them. The germline gives CDR1 SEHNR, CDR2 FQNEAQ (reference sequence). The CDR3 contains 12 residues. CDR3: CASSGPGQPQHF. CDR3 coding DNA: TGTGCCAGCAGCGGCCCAGGTCAGCCCCAGCATTTT.

This clonotype is medium-sized. This chain joins TRBV27 and TRBJ2-3; D is unresolved. The CDR3 runs to 15 residues. CDR1 MNHEY and CDR2 SMNVEV come from the germline V gene (reference sequence). Deletions cut 4 bases from V and 0 bases from J, with 11 bases between. DNA for the CDR3: TGTGCCAGCAGTTCCCTCACTCTAAGCACAGATACGCAGTATTTT. This codes for CASSSLTLSTDTQYF.